This passage covers 4 T cell receptor beta chains from one sample sequenced in a study of blood T cells in healthy people across ages. It was with a sample-barcoded 5' primer and a J-beta primer mix that a second PCR of about 6 to 12 cycles was run. Using its own MiXCR run on the 5' RACE reads, TCRdb lists one record per CDR3 protein. This sample has about 580,000 distinct CDR3 sequences, with around half found just once. Sequenced: blood. These receptors were taken from an elderly man in good health.

The gene calls are TRBV7-9 and TRBJ2-7; TRBD1 is a possible D gene (6 bases). Germline-derived CDR1 and CDR2 are SEHNR and FQNEAQ (reference sequence). Trimming pared 4 bases from V and 0 bases from J, leaving 16 bases between. The CDR3 runs 16 residues. The DNA for the CDR3 is TGTGCCAGCAGCTACAACAGGGCAAGGAGCTCCTACGAGCAGTACTTC. It translates to CASSYNRARSSYEQYF.

The rearrangement uses TRBV4-1 and TRBJ2-1; D not resolved. The length of the CDR3 is 15 residues. The germline V and J ends were trimmed by 0 bases and 5 bases, with 11 bases remaining between them. CDR1 MGHRA and CDR2 YSYEKL come from the germline V gene. The CDR3 DNA is TGCGCCAGCAGCCAAGACTCCTCCGGAAACAATGAGCAGTTCTTC. This translates into CASSQDSSGNNEQFF.

This clonotype appeared a few times. The J gene is TRBJ2-3, the V gene TRBV12-5; D remains unclear. This CDR3 has 12 amino acids. Germline CDR1 reads LGHNT; CDR2 reads FRNRAP. V was shortened by 6 bases and J by 6 bases, with 10 bases between the two germline ends. The CDR3, as DNA: TGTGCTAGTGGATCCCCGGGTGATACGCAGTATTTT. It encodes CASGSPGDTQYF.

The chain combines TRBV29-1 with TRBJ2-5; TRBD2 agrees at 9 bases. V was clipped by 6 bases and J by 3 bases; unmatched bases: 14. Per the germline V gene, CDR1 is SQVTM and CDR2 is ANQGSEA. The CDR3 covers 16 residues. In DNA, the CDR3 is TGCAGCGTACTTGACTCGGGACTAGCCCGAAAAGAGACCCAGTACTTC. Its protein is CSVLDSGLARKETQYF.